Here is one T cell receptor (beta chain) with its context. Its target antigen remains unknown. Nothing much larger sits one base from this clone, and base qualities are not available. The germline V gene encodes CDR1 SGHDT and CDR2 YYEEEE. V and J are trimmed by 3 bases and 3 bases, and the gene matches miss 10 bases of the junction. The CDR3 spans 17 residues, from the cysteine through the phenylalanine. The CDR3 DNA has 51 bases and is translated from base 1. The entry originates in a study of T cell clonotyping in hematopoietic cell transplantation (dated by TCRdb to 2020 to 2023). At the level of the whole study: Pretransplant recipient samples were obtained after cytoreduction. The study collected around 150 blood samples from approximately 32 consecutive transplant recipients and their related donors. Patient recruitment ran from 2015 to early 2017, and follow-up continued until September 2020 or death. The paper's findings and limits, for the study overall: Broader TCR repertoire diversity after transplant was predicted by Inverse Simpson Index values from donors and from recipients before transplant. Only a small fraction of recipient repertoires overlapped donor repertoires, with over 95% appearing de novo at the given depth. Sample size was limited, and cells were not sorted, so CD4 and CD8 repertoire contributions could not be separated. A decrease in recipient TCR diversity was observed after transplant, and a progressive increase in pathologically expanded clonotypes was seen from day 30 to day 180.

The label giving this sample's time point can be read as: recipient sample about 28 days before transplant, after cytoreduction. Blood from recipients was drawn about 28 days before transplant and again at days 30, 100 and 180 after transplant. Nuclei Lysis Solution was used to extract genomic DNA from fresh or cryopreserved unfractionated peripheral blood mononuclear cells. The immunoSEQ assay, a bias-controlled multiplex PCR using V- and J-specific primers, was used to amplify TCR beta CDR3 regions from genomic DNA. In a second PCR step, the CDR3 amplicons were tagged with a proprietary barcode plus Illumina adapter sequences. CDR3 libraries were sequenced on an Illumina MiSeq instrument. The paper's data handling went like this. Export and quality control were done with immunoSEQ Analyzer 3.0, while downstream analyses used R Bioconductor and Immunarch. Only productive rearrangements within the normalized downsampled data set were used in the calculation of repertoire metrics. In the normalized cohort, a clonotype counted as pathologically expanded if the clonotype was larger than 5 templates. The Inverse Simpson Index was used to measure repertoire diversity. To capture all clonotypes, the CMV-specificity analyses were run on the non-normalized data set. TCRdb mirrors the immuneACCESS table, restricted to in-frame sequences. Some clones are absent from its copies; in checked studies, under half trace to an unresolved V gene, and the reason for the others is unknown. V and J calls and clone size come straight from that table; D and trimming were deduced from the DNA. The sample has roughly 49,000 clones on record, 85% to 90% of them singletons. The top ten hold about 6% of the sample.

This clonotype originated in a man between 60 and 75 years old with biphenotypic leukemia. Some clones in this sample may be carry-over from other donors' samples. The chain couples TRBV5-6 to TRBJ2-1; 9 of the junction bases match TRBD1. The material sequenced was peripheral blood mononuclear cells, taken before stem cell transplant. The DNA is TGTGCCAGCAGCTCGAACCTCGGGACAGGGTACTACAATGAGCAGTTCTTC. Its translation reads: CASSSNLGTGYYNEQFF. This CDR3, with the reference TRBV5-6 and TRBJ2-1 proteins standing in past its ends, gives the full variable domain DAGVTQSPTHLIKTRGQQVTLRCSPKSGHDTVSWYQQALGQGPQFIFQYYEEEERQRGNFPDRFSGHQFPNYSSELNVNALLLGDSALYLCASSSNLGTGYYNEQFFGPGTRLTVL.